This TCR beta chain came from a study of PD-L1 blockade in urothelial cancer. About the study: Timepoints chosen for blood analysis were 3 weeks (second dose) and 6 weeks after treatment start. When blood samples were assessed, the median T cell count was some 130,000. The study, taken as a whole, reports: Enhanced expansion of tumor-associated blood clones at 3 weeks characterized durable-benefit patients.

Urothelial carcinoma in patients was locally advanced or metastatic. TCRdb's table, derived via immunoSEQ multiplex PCR, lists solely in-frame clones and lacks some. Among tens of thousands of clones listed, almost 85% were seen once. Remarks on this clone: Its antigen is currently unknown.

Source: PBMCs, taken around atezolizumab (anti-PD-L1) treatment. The receptor comes from a man aged 65 to 79 with urothelial cancer.

DNA of the CDR3: TGTGCCAGCAGCCTCGGACAGGTATCTTCCGGGGAGCTGTTTTTT. This codes for CASSLGQVSSGELFF. The chain combines TRBV9 with TRBJ2-2; TRBD1 aligns across 7 bases. V was clipped by 4 bases and J by 6 bases; unmatched bases: 9. This CDR3 region has 15 residues. From germline, CDR1 is SGDLS and CDR2 YYNGEE. The full variable domain, completed using reference TRBV9 and TRBJ2-2, is DSGVTQTPKHLITATGQRVTLRCSPRSGDLSVYWYQQSLDQGLQFLIQYYNGEERAKGNILERFSAQQFPDLHSELNLSSLELGDSALYFCASSLGQVSSGELFFGEGSRLTVL.